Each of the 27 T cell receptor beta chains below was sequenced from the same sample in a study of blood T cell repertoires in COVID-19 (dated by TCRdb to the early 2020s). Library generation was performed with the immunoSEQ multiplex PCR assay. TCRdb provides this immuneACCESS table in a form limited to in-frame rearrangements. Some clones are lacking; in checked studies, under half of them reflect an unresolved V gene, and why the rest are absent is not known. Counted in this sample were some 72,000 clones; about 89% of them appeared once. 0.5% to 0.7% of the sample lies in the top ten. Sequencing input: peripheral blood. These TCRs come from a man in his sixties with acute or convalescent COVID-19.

CDR3: CASSYPPDGYTF. DNA for the CDR3: TGTGCCAGCAGTTACCCCCCGGATGGCTACACCTTC. This chain joins TRBV6-5 and TRBJ1-2; D remains ambiguous. CDR3 length: 12 residues. The ends were cut back, 2 bases at V and 6 bases at J, with 7 bases in the middle. The germline gives CDR1 MNHEY, CDR2 SVGAGI.

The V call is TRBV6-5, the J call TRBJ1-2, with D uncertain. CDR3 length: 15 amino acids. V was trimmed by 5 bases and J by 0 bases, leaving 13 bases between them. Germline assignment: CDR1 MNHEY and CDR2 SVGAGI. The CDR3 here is CASSPRGLANYGYTF. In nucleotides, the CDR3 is TGTGCCAGCAGTCCCCGAGGATTAGCTAACTATGGCTACACCTTC.

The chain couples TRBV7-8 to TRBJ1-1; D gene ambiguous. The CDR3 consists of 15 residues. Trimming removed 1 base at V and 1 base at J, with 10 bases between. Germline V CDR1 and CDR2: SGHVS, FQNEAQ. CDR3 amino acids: CASSLVIRQNTEAFF. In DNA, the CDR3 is TGTGCCAGCAGCTTAGTTATCAGACAGAACACTGAAGCTTTCTTT.

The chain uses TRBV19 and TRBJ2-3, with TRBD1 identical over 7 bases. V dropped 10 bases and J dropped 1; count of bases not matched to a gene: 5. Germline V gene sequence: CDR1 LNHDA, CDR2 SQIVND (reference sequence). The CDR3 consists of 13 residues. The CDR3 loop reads CAINTGGTDTQYF. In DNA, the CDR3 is TGTGCCATTAATACAGGGGGCACAGATACGCAGTATTTT.

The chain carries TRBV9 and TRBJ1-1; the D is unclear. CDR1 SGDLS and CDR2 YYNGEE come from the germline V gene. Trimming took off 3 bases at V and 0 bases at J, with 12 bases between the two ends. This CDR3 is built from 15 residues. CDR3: CASSEFGRLNTEAFF. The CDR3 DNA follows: TGTGCCAGCAGCGAGTTTGGCAGGCTGAACACTGAAGCTTTCTTT. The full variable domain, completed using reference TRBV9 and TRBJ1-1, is DSGVTQTPKHLITATGQRVTLRCSPRSGDLSVYWYQQSLDQGLQFLIQYYNGEERAKGNILERFSAQQFPDLHSELNLSSLELGDSALYFCASSEFGRLNTEAFFGQGTRLTVV.

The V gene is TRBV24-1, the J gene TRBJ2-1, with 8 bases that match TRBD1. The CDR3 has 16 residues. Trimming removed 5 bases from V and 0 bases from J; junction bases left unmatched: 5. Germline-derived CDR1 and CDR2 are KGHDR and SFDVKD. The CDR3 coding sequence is TGTGCCACCAGTGGCTCGACAGGGGACTCCTACAATGAGCAGTTCTTC. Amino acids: CATSGSTGDSYNEQFF.

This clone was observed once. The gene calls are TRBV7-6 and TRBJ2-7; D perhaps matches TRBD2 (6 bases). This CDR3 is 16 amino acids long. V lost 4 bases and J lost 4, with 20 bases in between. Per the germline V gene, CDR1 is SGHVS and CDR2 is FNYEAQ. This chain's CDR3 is CASSSSPGAASYEQYF. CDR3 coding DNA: TGTGCCAGCAGCTCCTCCCCGGGAGCGGCCTCGTACGAGCAGTACTTC.

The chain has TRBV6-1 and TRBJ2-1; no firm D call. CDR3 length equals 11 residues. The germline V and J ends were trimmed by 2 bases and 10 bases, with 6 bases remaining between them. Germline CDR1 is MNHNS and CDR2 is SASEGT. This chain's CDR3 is CASSERGEQFF. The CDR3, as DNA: TGTGCCAGCAGTGAAAGAGGCGAGCAGTTCTTC.

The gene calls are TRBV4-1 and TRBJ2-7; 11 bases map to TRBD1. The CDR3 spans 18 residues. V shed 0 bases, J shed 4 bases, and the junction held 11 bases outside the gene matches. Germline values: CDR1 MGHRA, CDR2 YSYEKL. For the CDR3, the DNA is TGCGCCAGCAGCCAAGAGGGGCCCTACGGACAGGGGGCGTACGAGCAGTACTTC. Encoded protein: CASSQEGPYGQGAYEQYF.

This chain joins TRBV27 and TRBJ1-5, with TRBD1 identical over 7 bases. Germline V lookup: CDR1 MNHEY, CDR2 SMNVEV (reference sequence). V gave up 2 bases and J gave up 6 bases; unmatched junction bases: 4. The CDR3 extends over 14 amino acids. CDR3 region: CASSLTGAVQPQHF. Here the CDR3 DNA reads TGTGCCAGCAGTTTAACAGGGGCGGTTCAGCCCCAGCATTTT.

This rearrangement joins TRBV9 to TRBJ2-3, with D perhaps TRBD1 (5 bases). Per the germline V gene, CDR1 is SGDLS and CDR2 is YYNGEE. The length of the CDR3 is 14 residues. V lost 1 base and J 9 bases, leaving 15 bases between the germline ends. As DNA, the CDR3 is TGTGCCAGCAGCGTATTGGCGTCGACAGTGACGCAGTATTTT. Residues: CASSVLASTVTQYF.

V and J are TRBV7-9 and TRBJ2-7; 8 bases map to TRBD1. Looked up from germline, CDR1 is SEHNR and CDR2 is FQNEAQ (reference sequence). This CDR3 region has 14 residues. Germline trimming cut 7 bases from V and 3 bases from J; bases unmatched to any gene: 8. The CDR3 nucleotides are TGTGCCAGCACCGGACAGGGTGAGGGCTACGAGCAGTACTTC. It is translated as CASTGQGEGYEQYF.

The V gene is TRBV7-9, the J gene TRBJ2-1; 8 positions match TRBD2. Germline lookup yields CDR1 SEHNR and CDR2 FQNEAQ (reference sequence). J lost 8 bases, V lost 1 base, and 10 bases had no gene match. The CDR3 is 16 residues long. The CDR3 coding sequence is TGTGCCAGCAGCTTAGAGGCGGCTAGCGGGTTCGATGAGCAGTTCTTC. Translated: CASSLEAASGFDEQFF.

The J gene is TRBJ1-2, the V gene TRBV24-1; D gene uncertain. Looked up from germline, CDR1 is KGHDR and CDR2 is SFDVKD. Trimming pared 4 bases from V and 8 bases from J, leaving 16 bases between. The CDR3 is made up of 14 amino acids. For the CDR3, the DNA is TGTGCCACCAGTGAGGATAGTATGCAGCGCGGCTACACCTTC. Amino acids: CATSEDSMQRGYTF.

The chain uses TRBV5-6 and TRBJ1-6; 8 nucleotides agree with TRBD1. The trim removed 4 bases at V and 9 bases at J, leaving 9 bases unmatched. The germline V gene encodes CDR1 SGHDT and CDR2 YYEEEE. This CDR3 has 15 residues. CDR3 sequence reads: CASSLGQGGGSPLHF. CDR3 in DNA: TGTGCCAGCAGCCTTGGACAGGGAGGAGGTTCACCCCTCCACTTT.

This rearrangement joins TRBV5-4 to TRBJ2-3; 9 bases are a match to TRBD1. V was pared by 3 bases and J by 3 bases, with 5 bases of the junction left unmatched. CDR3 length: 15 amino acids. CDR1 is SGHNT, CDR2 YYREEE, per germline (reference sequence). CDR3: CASSSRQGETDTQYF. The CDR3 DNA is TGTGCCAGCAGCTCTAGACAGGGGGAAACAGATACGCAGTATTTT.

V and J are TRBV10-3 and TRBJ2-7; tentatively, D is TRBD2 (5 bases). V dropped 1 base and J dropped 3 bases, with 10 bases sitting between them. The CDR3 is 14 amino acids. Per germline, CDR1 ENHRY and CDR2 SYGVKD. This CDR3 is CAISEWVGSYEQYF. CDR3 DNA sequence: TGTGCCATCAGTGAGTGGGTAGGGAGCTACGAGCAGTACTTC.

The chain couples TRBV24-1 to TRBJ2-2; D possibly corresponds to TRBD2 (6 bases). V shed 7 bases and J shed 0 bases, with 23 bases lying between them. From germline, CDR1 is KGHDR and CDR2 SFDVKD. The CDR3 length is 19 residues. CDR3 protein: CATSYQGQGLIANTGELFF. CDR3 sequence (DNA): TGTGCCACCAGCTACCAAGGGCAGGGACTGATCGCGAACACCGGGGAGCTGTTTTTT.

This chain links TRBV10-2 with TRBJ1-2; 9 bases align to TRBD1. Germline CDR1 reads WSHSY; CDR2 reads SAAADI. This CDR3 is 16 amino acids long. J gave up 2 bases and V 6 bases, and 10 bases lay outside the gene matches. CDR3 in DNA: TGCGCCAGCAGGACCGGGACAGGGCTTAGAAACTATGGCTACACCTTC. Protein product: CASRTGTGLRNYGYTF.

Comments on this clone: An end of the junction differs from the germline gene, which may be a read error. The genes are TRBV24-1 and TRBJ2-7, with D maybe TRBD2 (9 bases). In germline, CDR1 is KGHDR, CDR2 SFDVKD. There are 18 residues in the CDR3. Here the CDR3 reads CATGSRTGTGTSSFEQYF. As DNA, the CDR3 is TGTGCCACCGGGTCCCGGACAGGGACCGGGACTAGCTCCTTCGAGCAGTACTTC.

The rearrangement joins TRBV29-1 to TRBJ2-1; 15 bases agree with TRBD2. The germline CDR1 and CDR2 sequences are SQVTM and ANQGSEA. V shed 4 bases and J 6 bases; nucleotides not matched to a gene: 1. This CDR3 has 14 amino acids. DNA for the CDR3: TGCAGCGTTGGGACTAGCGGGAGGGTCAATGAGCAGTTCTTC. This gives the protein CSVGTSGRVNEQFF.

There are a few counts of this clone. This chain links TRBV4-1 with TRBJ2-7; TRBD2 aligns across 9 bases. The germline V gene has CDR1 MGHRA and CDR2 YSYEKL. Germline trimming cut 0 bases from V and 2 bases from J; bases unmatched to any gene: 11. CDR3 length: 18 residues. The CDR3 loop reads CASSQDENSGGGTYEQYF. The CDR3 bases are TGCGCCAGCAGCCAAGATGAGAATAGCGGGGGAGGAACCTACGAGCAGTACTTC.

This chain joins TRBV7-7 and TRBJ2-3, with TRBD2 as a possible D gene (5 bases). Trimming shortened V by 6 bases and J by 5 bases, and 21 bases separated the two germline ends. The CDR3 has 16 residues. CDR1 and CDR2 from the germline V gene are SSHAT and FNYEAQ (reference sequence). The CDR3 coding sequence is TGTGCCAGCAGTCCCGGCACGGGGAGAAGTATAGATACGCAGTATTTT. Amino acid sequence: CASSPGTGRSIDTQYF.

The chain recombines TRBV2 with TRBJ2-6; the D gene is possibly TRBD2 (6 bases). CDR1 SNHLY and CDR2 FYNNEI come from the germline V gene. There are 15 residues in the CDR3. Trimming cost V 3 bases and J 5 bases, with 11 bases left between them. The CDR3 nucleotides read TGTGCCAGCAGTGAGTTGCGGGGCTGGGCCAACGTCCTGACTTTC. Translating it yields CASSELRGWANVLTF.

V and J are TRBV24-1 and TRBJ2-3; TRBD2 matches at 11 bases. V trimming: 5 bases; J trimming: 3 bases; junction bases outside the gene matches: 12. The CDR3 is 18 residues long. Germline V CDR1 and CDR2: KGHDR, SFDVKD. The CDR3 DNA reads TGTGCCACCAGTGTCCACCGGGGACTAGCGGAGGGTACAGATACGCAGTATTTT. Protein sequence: CATSVHRGLAEGTDTQYF.

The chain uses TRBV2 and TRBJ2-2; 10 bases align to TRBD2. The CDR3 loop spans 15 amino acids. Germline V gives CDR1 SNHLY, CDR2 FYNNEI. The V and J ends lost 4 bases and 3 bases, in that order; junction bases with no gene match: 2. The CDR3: CASSVLAGDTGELFF. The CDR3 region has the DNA TGTGCCAGCAGTGTCCTAGCGGGAGACACCGGGGAGCTGTTTTTT. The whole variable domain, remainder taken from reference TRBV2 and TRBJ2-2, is EPEVTQTPSHQVTQMGQEVILRCVPISNHLYFYWYRQILGQKVEFLVSFYNNEISEKSEIFDDQFSVERPDGSNFTLKIRSTKLEDSAMYFCASSVLAGDTGELFFGEGSRLTVL.

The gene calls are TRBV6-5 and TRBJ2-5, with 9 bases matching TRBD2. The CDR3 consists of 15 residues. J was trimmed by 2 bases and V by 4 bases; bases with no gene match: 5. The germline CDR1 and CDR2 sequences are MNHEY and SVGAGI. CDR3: CASSFGAGGQETQYF. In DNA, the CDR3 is TGTGCCAGCAGTTTTGGAGCGGGAGGACAAGAGACCCAGTACTTC.